The 2 T cell receptor beta chains presented below share a single source sample, sequenced in a study of blood T cells in healthy people across ages. Combining a sample-barcoded 5' primer with a J-beta primer mix, a second PCR ran for 7 to 11 cycles. One entry per CDR3 protein results from TCRdb running MiXCR on the 5' RACE reads. This sample has some 800,000 distinct CDR3 sequences; more than 40% occur once, and the top ten carry about a fifth. Sequencing was carried out using blood. The receptors were sampled from a man in his 60s in good health.

The rearrangement uses TRBV6-2 or TRBV6-3 and TRBJ2-7, with 8 bases fitting TRBD2. Germline V gene data show CDR1 as MNHEY and CDR2 as SVGEGT. Unmatched junction bases numbered 6, after V lost 11 bases and J lost 0 bases. This CDR3 has 13 residues. DNA of the CDR3: TGTGCCTCGGGGCTAGCGGGCTCCTACGAGCAGTACTTC. Protein sequence: CASGLAGSYEQYF.

This clonotype was recorded once. The chain joins TRBV14 to TRBJ1-4; unclear D gene. The CDR3 totals 16 residues. Trimming cost V 2 bases and J 0 bases, with 10 bases left between them. Germline V gives CDR1 SGHDN, CDR2 FVKESK. The CDR3 protein is CASSQFFRATNEKLFF. Written as DNA, the CDR3 is TGTGCCAGCAGCCAATTCTTTCGAGCAACTAATGAAAAACTGTTTTTT.